These 28 T cell receptor beta chains were sequenced from one sample in a study of PD-1 blockade in classical Hodgkin lymphoma. Time point indicated: cycle 4 day 1 (C4D1), after around six weeks of nivolumab. With no exception, relapse followed autologous stem cell transplantation in all patients, and brentuximab vedotin exposure varied. After PBMCs were thawed, their CD8+ T cells were isolated by magnetic negative selection. Method: immunoSEQ multiplex PCR; TCRdb's copy keeps in-frame clones and lacks some. The data show 7,000 or so clones, 60% seen once. The input for sequencing was CD8+ T cells from blood, taken before the fourth cycle of nivolumab. These receptors all stem from a human donor with classical Hodgkin lymphoma.

This clone has just one count. The V call is TRBV9, the J call TRBJ1-3; a possible D gene is TRBD1 (5 bases). V lost 4 bases and J lost 1, with 12 bases in between. The CDR3 is 15 amino acids. Germline CDR1 and CDR2: SGDLS and YYNGEE. The CDR3 DNA is TGTGCCAGCAGCCCCGGCGGGGGTTCTGGAAACACCATATATTTT. This gives the protein CASSPGGGSGNTIYF.

The rearrangement links TRBV9 to TRBJ2-5; no clear D. Germline lookup yields CDR1 SGDLS and CDR2 YYNGEE. This CDR3 spans 13 amino acids. Trimming left V 5 bases short and J 5 bases short, with 13 bases between. CDR3 sequence: CASSTQPEETQYF. The CDR3 bases are TGTGCCAGCAGTACTCAGCCGGAGGAGACCCAGTACTTC.

This clone was seen only a few times. CDR3 nucleotide sequence: TGTGCCAGCAGCTTAGCGCTGCCTAGCGGTGGGGTCTTGCAGTTCACAGATACGCAGTATTTT. Its protein product is CASSLALPSGGVLQFTDTQYF. The chain has TRBV7-8 and TRBJ2-3; TRBD2 agrees at 7 bases. V was clipped by 0 bases and J by 2 bases; unmatched bases: 20. Germline CDR1 is SGHVS and CDR2 is FQNEAQ. This CDR3 is built from 21 residues. Using reference TRBV7-8 and TRBJ2-3 for the parts outside the CDR3, the full variable domain is GAGVSQSPRYKVAKRGQDVALRCDPISGHVSLFWYQQALGQGPEFLTYFQNEAQLDKSGLPSDRFFAERPEGSVSTLKIQRTQQEDSAVYLCASSLALPSGGVLQFTDTQYFGPGTRLTVL.

The chain links TRBV18 to TRBJ2-7; 10 bases match TRBD2. Germline CDR1 reads KGHSH; CDR2 reads LQKENI. The CDR3 extends over 17 amino acids. V lost 2 bases, J lost 5 bases, and 12 bases stayed unmatched. The CDR3 spells CASSPSASGSLVDEQYF. CDR3 coding DNA: TGTGCCAGCTCACCATCGGCTAGCGGGAGCTTAGTGGACGAGCAGTACTTC.

The chain employs TRBV4-1 and TRBJ2-5, with TRBD2 identical over 11 bases. V lost 4 bases, J lost 5 bases, and 9 bases stayed unmatched. Germline CDR1 is MGHRA and CDR2 is YSYEKL. The CDR3 runs to 16 residues. The CDR3 coding sequence is TGCGCCAGCAGCCGGGGACTAGCGGAGGGGGTGGAGACCCAGTACTTC. Its protein product is CASSRGLAEGVETQYF.

This chain links TRBV28 with TRBJ2-7; maybe TRBD2 (6 bases). The CDR3 has 16 residues. V was pared by 3 bases and J by 2 bases, with 17 bases between. Germline CDR1 MDHEN, CDR2 SYDVKM. The CDR3: CASSFGPGGTAYEQYF. The CDR3 DNA reads TGTGCCAGCAGTTTTGGCCCCGGCGGGACGGCCTACGAGCAGTACTTC.

The genes are TRBV28 and TRBJ2-1; 11 bases match TRBD1. CDR3 length equals 18 residues. Germline V gene data show CDR1 as MDHEN and CDR2 as SYDVKM. J lost 9 bases, V lost 3 bases, and 16 bases had no gene match. CDR3 sequence (DNA): TGTGCCAGCAGTTTCCCCGCCGTGGGACAGGGGGGGGACTTTGAGCAGTTCTTC. It specifies CASSFPAVGQGGDFEQFF.

This clone has a single count. The J gene is TRBJ2-1, the V gene TRBV7-8; D gene unclear. Germline V gives CDR1 SGHVS, CDR2 FQNEAQ. Trimming took 5 bases from V and 1 from J, leaving 6 bases between them. The CDR3 covers 13 residues. The CDR3, as DNA: TGTGCCAGCAGCCACACATCCTACAATGAGCAGTTCTTC. Its protein is CASSHTSYNEQFF.

This chain joins TRBV15 and TRBJ1-4, with unresolved D. Germline V gives CDR1 LNHNV, CDR2 YYDKDF (reference sequence). The CDR3 spans 15 residues. Trimming removed 4 bases at V and 0 bases at J, with 9 bases between. The CDR3 reads CATSTLVSTNEKLFF. The CDR3 DNA follows: TGTGCCACCAGCACCCTAGTGTCAACTAATGAAAAACTGTTTTTT.

This chain links TRBV29-1 with TRBJ1-1; 12 nucleotides align to TRBD1. Germline CDR1 reads SQVTM; CDR2 reads ANQGSEA. The CDR3 is 12 residues long. With V trimmed by 5 bases and J by 10 bases, 5 bases remained unmatched. CDR3 nucleotides: TGCAGCGTTTTGGGACAGGGGGCGGGAGCTTTCTTT. The encoded protein is CSVLGQGAGAFF.

V gene TRBV28 combines with J gene TRBJ2-2; 7 bases align to TRBD1. CDR3 size: 15 residues. V dropped 8 bases and J dropped 2; count of bases not matched to a gene: 8. From germline, CDR1 is MDHEN and CDR2 SYDVKM. The CDR3 here is CASGDRELNTGELFF. CDR3 in DNA: TGTGCCAGCGGTGACAGGGAATTAAACACCGGGGAGCTGTTTTTT.

This clone is labeled medium-sized. The chain carries TRBV28 and TRBJ2-7; D perhaps matches TRBD2 (5 bases). The V end lost 5 bases, the J end lost 12 bases, and 14 bases lay between the germline ends. The CDR3 has 11 amino acids. Per the germline V gene, CDR1 is MDHEN and CDR2 is SYDVKM. CDR3 nucleotides: TGTGCCAGCAGTACTCAAGGACGGGGGTACTTC. It codes for CASSTQGRGYF.

In this sample, this clone turned up a few times. V is TRBV27 and J is TRBJ2-3, with unresolved D. Per germline, CDR1 MNHEY and CDR2 SMNVEV (reference sequence). The germline V and J ends were trimmed by 6 bases and 1 base, with 20 bases remaining between them. The CDR3 has 17 residues. The CDR3 reads CASSSRWQALRTDTQYF. The CDR3 DNA follows: TGTGCCAGCAGCTCAAGGTGGCAGGCTCTTCGCACAGATACGCAGTATTTT.

This sequence joins TRBV27 and TRBJ1-5, with a tentative D call TRBD1 (5 bases). This CDR3 is 15 amino acids long. Germline V gives CDR1 MNHEY, CDR2 SMNVEV (reference sequence). V lost 2 bases and J lost 2, with 10 bases in between. The CDR3 reads CASSLGAPGNQPQHF. DNA of the CDR3: TGTGCCAGCAGTTTAGGGGCCCCCGGCAATCAGCCCCAGCATTTT.

This rearrangement joins TRBV10-1 to TRBJ2-7; D is unresolved. CDR1 is WNHNN and CDR2 is SYGVQD in the germline V gene (reference sequence). This CDR3 has 13 residues. The V and J ends lost 7 bases and 0 bases respectively, with 10 bases between them. CDR3 bases: TGCGCCAGCATCGAGCGAATCTCCTACGAGCAGTACTTC. It codes for CASIERISYEQYF.

By proportion, this clone is medium-sized. This chain joins TRBV6-5 and TRBJ2-5; TRBD1 or TRBD2 may be the D gene (5 bases each). This CDR3 has 14 residues. Trimming removed 3 bases at V and 5 bases at J, with 13 bases between. Germline CDR1 and CDR2: MNHEY and SVGAGI. The CDR3 bases are TGTGCCAGCAGTTATCACGGGACGAAGGAGACCCAGTACTTC. Its protein product is CASSYHGTKETQYF.

The chain couples TRBV4-1 to TRBJ2-7; a possible D gene is TRBD2 (6 bases). Trimming removed 4 bases at V and 1 base at J, with 17 bases between. Germline V lookup: CDR1 MGHRA, CDR2 YSYEKL. The CDR3 spans 16 residues. The CDR3 DNA sequence: TGCGCCAGCAGCCCCGAACCGGGACTGATTTCCTACGAGCAGTACTTC. Protein sequence: CASSPEPGLISYEQYF.

Relative to its sample, this clone is medium-sized. The rearrangement uses TRBV18 and TRBJ2-7, with D tentatively TRBD1 (7 bases). The V end lost 2 bases, the J end lost 6 bases, and 11 bases lay between the germline ends. The CDR3 spans 13 residues. Germline lookup yields CDR1 KGHSH and CDR2 LQKENI. The CDR3 nucleotides read TGTGCCAGCTCACCAGTCCAGGGGGGCGAGCAGTACTTC. As protein: CASSPVQGGEQYF.

The V gene is TRBV5-4, the J gene TRBJ2-5; no clear D gene. Germline V gene sequence: CDR1 SGHNT, CDR2 YYREEE (reference sequence). The CDR3 loop spans 11 amino acids. V was cut by 4 bases and J by 5 bases, with 6 bases left in between. CDR3 in amino acids: CASSTGETQYF. The CDR3 nucleotides read TGTGCCAGCAGCACTGGGGAGACCCAGTACTTC.

The chain has TRBV9 and TRBJ2-1; 9 bases line up with TRBD2. The CDR3 contains 17 residues. From germline, CDR1 is SGDLS and CDR2 YYNGEE. The V gene end was trimmed by 4 bases and the J gene end by 3 bases; junction bases not matched to a gene: 11. The chain's CDR3 is CASSSRLVSGSYNEQFF. The CDR3 DNA follows: TGTGCCAGCAGCTCTCGACTTGTTAGCGGGAGCTACAATGAGCAGTTCTTC.

This chain connects TRBV2 to TRBJ1-2; possible D gene TRBD1, 6 bases. Per the germline V gene, CDR1 is SNHLY and CDR2 is FYNNEI. With 7 bases removed from V and 4 bases from J, the gap between germline ends came to 13 bases. The CDR3 is 13 amino acids. Here the CDR3 DNA reads TGTGCCAGCATCCCGGGGGCGCCCTATGGCTACACCTTC. Protein product: CASIPGAPYGYTF.

The rearrangement links TRBV7-6 to TRBJ2-1; perhaps TRBD1 as D (5 bases). This CDR3 is 14 amino acids long. Trimming cost V 4 bases and J 5 bases, with 12 bases left between them. Germline CDR1 reads SGHVS; CDR2 reads FNYEAQ. Here the CDR3 reads CASSWGPENNEQFF. CDR3 nucleotides: TGTGCCAGCAGCTGGGGCCCAGAAAACAATGAGCAGTTCTTC.

This clone was picked up one time. In nucleotides, the CDR3 is TGTGCCAGCAGCTTGAGGGCAGGGAGTTCACCCCTCCACTTT. The encoded protein is CASSLRAGSSPLHF. V usage is TRBV5-4 and J usage is TRBJ1-6, with a possible D match to TRBD1 (5 bases). Germline V gives CDR1 SGHNT, CDR2 YYREEE (reference sequence). The CDR3 runs to 14 residues. Trimming shortened V by 1 base and J by 9 bases, and 11 bases separated the two germline ends. The whole variable domain, filled in from reference TRBV5-4 and TRBJ1-6, reads ETGVTQSPTHLIKTRGQQVTLRCSSQSGHNTVSWYQQALGQGPQFIFQYYREEENGRGNFPPRFSGLQFPNYSSELNVNALELDDSALYLCASSLRAGSSPLHFGNGTRLTVT.

The chain is built from TRBV19 and TRBJ2-7; 8 bases fit TRBD1. J was trimmed by 4 bases and V by 0 bases; bases with no gene match: 8. From germline, CDR1 is LNHDA and CDR2 SQIVND (reference sequence). This CDR3 is built from 16 residues. The CDR3 DNA follows: TGTGCCAGTAGTATAGATTTTCGGACAGGGAGGTACGAGCAGTACTTC. Its translation is CASSIDFRTGRYEQYF.

This chain links TRBV9 with TRBJ2-7; D is ambiguous. V lost 0 bases, J lost 6 bases, and 10 bases lay in between. Germline V gene lookup returns CDR1 SGDLS and CDR2 YYNGEE. The CDR3 loop spans 13 amino acids. The CDR3 loop is CASSVARSGEQYF. As DNA, the CDR3 is TGTGCCAGCAGCGTAGCCCGCAGTGGCGAGCAGTACTTC.

V and J are TRBV7-8 and TRBJ1-1; D is perhaps TRBD1 (5 bases). The CDR3 totals 13 residues. The germline V gene has CDR1 SGHVS and CDR2 FQNEAQ. Deletions cut 2 bases from V and 5 bases from J, with 9 bases between. CDR3 nucleotide sequence: TGTGCCAGCAGCTTACTTGGGGGGACTGAAGCTTTCTTT. This translates into CASSLLGGTEAFF.

This clone was observed a few times. V usage is TRBV19 and J usage is TRBJ2-7; D may be TRBD1 (5 bases). V was shortened by 6 bases and J by 0 bases, with 12 bases between the two germline ends. Per germline, CDR1 LNHDA and CDR2 SQIVND (reference sequence). The CDR3 is made up of 14 amino acids. CDR3 nucleotide sequence: TGTGCCAGTAGCCGGACACCGAGCTCCTACGAGCAGTACTTC. Translation gives CASSRTPSSYEQYF.

This rearrangement joins TRBV4-1 to TRBJ1-1, with D hard to call. There are 14 residues in the CDR3. Trimming took off 0 bases at V and 6 bases at J, with 11 bases between the two ends. Germline CDR1 reads MGHRA; CDR2 reads YSYEKL. DNA for the CDR3: TGCGCCAGCAGCCAAGAGAGGGCCACTCCTGAAGCTTTCTTT. Translating it yields CASSQERATPEAFF.